These T cell receptor beta chains were read from a single sample in a study of shared clonotypes between healthy human individuals. The data were produced by immunoSEQ multiplex PCR, yet TCRdb's version contains in-frame clones alone and is incomplete. The sample has some 660,000 clones, around four fifths seen once; the top ten hold more than 1.5%. The sample comprised memory CD4+ T cells sorted from blood. The source is a woman in her twenties or thirties in good health. CDR3s leave out the opening cysteine and the closing phenylalanine or tryptophan. Fields, in order: J gene, V gene, CDR3 protein.

J gene: TRBJ2-1
V gene: TRBV11-1
CDR3 protein: ASSFLGGGEQF

J gene: TRBJ2-7
V gene: TRBV19
CDR3 protein: ASSSSAATYEQY

J gene: TRBJ2-4
V gene: TRBV4-1
CDR3 protein: ASSQGLAVSLAKNIQY

J gene: TRBJ1-2
V gene: TRBV23-1
CDR3 protein: ASSQKTGLNYGYT

J gene: TRBJ1-3
V gene: TRBV19
CDR3 protein: ASSIKDGRNTIY

J gene: TRBJ2-1
V gene: TRBV29-1
CDR3 protein: SSTTGLARAIDNEQF

J gene: TRBJ1-5
V gene: TRBV28
CDR3 protein: ASSSKGYSNQPQH

J gene: TRBJ2-1
V gene: TRBV28
CDR3 protein: ASSPVERDTNEQF

J gene: TRBJ2-1
V gene: TRBV4-1
CDR3 protein: ASSQRFPGIYNEQF

J gene: TRBJ2-1
V gene: TRBV19
CDR3 protein: ASSILSSGKQF

J gene: TRBJ1-2
V gene: TRBV15
CDR3 protein: ATSRVGPHGYT

J gene: TRBJ2-1
V gene: TRBV28
CDR3 protein: ASSLYGTGVYNEQF

J gene: TRBJ2-1
V gene: TRBV7-3
CDR3 protein: ASSPTSLAGNEQF

J gene: TRBJ2-7
V gene: TRBV19
CDR3 protein: ASSIGRESGEQY

J gene: TRBJ1-2
V gene: TRBV19
CDR3 protein: ASSTGQGIELYT

J gene: TRBJ2-7
V gene: TRBV11-2
CDR3 protein: ASSLASGSTYEQY

J gene: TRBJ2-1
V gene: TRBV5-1
CDR3 protein: ASRTSGFSYNEQF

J gene: TRBJ2-1
V gene: TRBV7-3
CDR3 protein: ASSALPREGGEQF

J gene: TRBJ2-7
V gene: TRBV10-3
CDR3 protein: AIKSGTGGHEQY

J gene: TRBJ2-7
V gene: TRBV11-2
CDR3 protein: ASSITTGQGAQEQY

J gene: TRBJ2-7
V gene: TRBV19
CDR3 protein: ASSILTGTSGIEQY

J gene: TRBJ2-7
V gene: TRBV28
CDR3 protein: ASSFSGGSSYEQY

J gene: TRBJ1-4
V gene: TRBV28
CDR3 protein: ASSLFDSKHATNEKLF

J gene: TRBJ2-7
V gene: TRBV5-6
CDR3 protein: ASSYWGTSYEQY

J gene: TRBJ1-4
V gene: TRBV2
CDR3 protein: ASSVGFNEKLF

J gene: TRBJ2-7
V gene: TRBV6-5
CDR3 protein: ASSQGHGDEQY

J gene: TRBJ2-7
V gene: TRBV9
CDR3 protein: ASSPAGGNYEQY

J gene: TRBJ2-3
V gene: TRBV28
CDR3 protein: ASRAAGDPDTQY

J gene: TRBJ1-6
V gene: TRBV6-6
CDR3 protein: ASSITQVKGPPLH

J gene: TRBJ1-5
V gene: TRBV28
CDR3 protein: ASVLTGAFNQPQH

J gene: TRBJ2-1
V gene: TRBV6-1
CDR3 protein: ASAVAADINNEQF

J gene: TRBJ2-5
V gene: TRBV2
CDR3 protein: ASSDMGGTQETQY

J gene: TRBJ2-7
V gene: TRBV30
CDR3 protein: AWSVLAGFYEQY

J gene: TRBJ2-3
V gene: TRBV6-5
CDR3 protein: ASSYSLAGAGVTQY

J gene: TRBJ2-2
V gene: TRBV18
CDR3 protein: ASSPRSGMDTGELF